The 23 T cell receptor beta chains presented below share a single source sample, sequenced in a study of T cells in Graves' hyperthyroidism and ophthalmopathy. TCR beta CDR3 regions were amplified from RNA. RT-PCR in the first round (using the HTBI primer set) targeted the TCR CDR3. One entry per CDR3 protein results from TCRdb running MiXCR on the multiplex PCR reads. There are some 500,000 distinct CDR3 sequences in the sample; roughly an eighth occur only once, and around a sixth lies in the top ten. Material: blood. These receptors came from a woman between 18 and 29 years old with Graves' hyperthyroidism.

This chain joins TRBV7-9 and TRBJ2-3; D possibly corresponds to TRBD2 (6 bases). With 5 bases removed from V and 4 bases from J, the gap between germline ends came to 13 bases. Germline V CDR1 and CDR2: SEHNR, FQNEAQ (reference sequence). The CDR3 totals 14 residues. CDR3 protein: CASSPDGGPDTQYF. In DNA, the CDR3 is TGTGCCAGCAGCCCCGACGGGGGTCCAGATACGCAGTATTTT.

This clonotype was detected only a few times. The chain couples TRBV3-1 to TRBJ2-7; TRBD2 might be the D (5 bases). The CDR3 runs 15 residues. Trimming cost V 1 base and J 5 bases, with 15 bases left between them. In germline, CDR1 is LGHDT, CDR2 YNNKEL (reference sequence). CDR3 sequence: CASSQGEAAYNEQYF. In nucleotides, the CDR3 is TGTGCCAGCAGCCAAGGGGAAGCGGCCTACAACGAGCAGTACTTC.

This clonotype appeared many times. The chain employs TRBV7-9 and TRBJ2-7, with 7 positions matching TRBD1. CDR3 length: 14 residues. Trimming cost V 6 bases and J 0 bases; bases outside gene matches: 5. CDR1 and CDR2 (germline): SEHNR, FQNEAQ (reference sequence). In DNA, the CDR3 is TGTGCCAGCAGTACACAGGGGAGCTCCTACGAGCAGTACGTC. This translates into CASSTQGSSYEQYV.

This clonotype appeared many times. CDR3 in amino acids: CASTQGQFSSPQHF. The DNA of the CDR3 is TGTGCCAGCACCCAGGGACAGTTCTCGTCCCCCCAGCATTTT. V gene TRBV12-3 or TRBV12-4 combines with J gene TRBJ1-5, with 7 bases identical to TRBD1. The CDR3 consists of 14 residues. Losses at the gene ends were 7 bases for V and 10 bases for J; bases not matched to a gene: 13.

In nucleotides, the CDR3 is TGTGCCTGGAGCTCGACAGGGTCTGAAGCTTTCTTT. Its translation: CAWSSTGSEAFF. The rearrangement links TRBV30 to TRBJ1-1, with 7 bases aligning to TRBD1. The junction had 4 bases not matched to a gene; V was cut back by 3 bases and J by 6 bases. The CDR3 covers 12 residues. Germline-derived CDR1 and CDR2 are GTSNPN and SVGIG (reference sequence).

The table lists this clonotype with a few counts. This sequence joins TRBV9 and TRBJ2-5; 7 bases agree with TRBD1. Per the germline V gene, CDR1 is SGDLS and CDR2 is YYNGEE. The CDR3 is 15 amino acids. The V and J ends lost 0 bases and 2 bases, in that order; junction bases with no gene match: 4. Here the CDR3 DNA reads TGTGCCAGCAGCGTAGGAAGCAGGGGGCAAGAGACCCAGTACTTC. Translated: CASSVGSRGQETQYF.

This clonotype was seen once. V and J are TRBV11-2 and TRBJ2-7, with D perhaps TRBD1 or TRBD2 (6 bases each). Trimming pared 1 base from V and 5 bases from J, leaving 15 bases between. CDR3 size: 15 residues. CDR1 is SGHAT, CDR2 FQNNGV, per germline. The CDR3 here is CASSLGNPGAHEQYF. CDR3 bases: TGTGCCAGCAGCTTAGGGAATCCGGGGGCCCACGAGCAGTACTTC.

The sample holds many counts of this clonotype. The chain employs TRBV10-3 and TRBJ1-5; TRBD1 might be the D (6 bases). Trimming took 3 bases from V and 6 from J, leaving 15 bases between them. CDR1 and CDR2 (germline): ENHRY, SYGVKD. The CDR3 has 15 residues. Written as DNA, the CDR3 is TGTGCCATCAGTGATGTGGGGGCGGTTAGTCAGCCCCAGCATTTT. It yields the protein CAISDVGAVSQPQHF.

The sample holds many counts of this clonotype. The rearrangement joins TRBV3-1 to TRBJ2-1; 7 bases align to TRBD2. The CDR3 spans 13 residues. Germline CDR1 is LGHDT and CDR2 is YNNKEL (reference sequence). Trimming cost V 4 bases and J 8 bases; bases outside gene matches: 5. DNA of the CDR3: TGTGCCAGCAGCCCCGGGACTACGGATGAGCAGTTCTTC. Protein product: CASSPGTTDEQFF.

This clonotype was seen repeatedly, ten times or more. CDR3 coding DNA: TGCGCCAGCAGCTTGGTAATCGGCAGGGAAGGATACGAGCAGTACTTC. Amino acids: CASSLVIGREGYEQYF. The chain joins TRBV5-1 to TRBJ2-7; possibly TRBD1 for D (5 bases). In germline, CDR1 is SGHRS, CDR2 YFSETQ. This CDR3 contains 16 residues. Between the trimmed V and J ends, which lost 0 bases and 4 bases, there was a span of 17 bases.

This clonotype was recorded a few times. The chain joins TRBV7-9 to TRBJ2-7, with 14 bases that match TRBD2. This CDR3 has 16 residues. CDR1 and CDR2 from the germline V gene are SEHNR and FQNEAQ (reference sequence). With 5 bases clipped from V and 6 bases from J, the junction kept 9 bases outside the gene matches. The CDR3 protein is CASSGPGLAGVSEQYV. The DNA for the CDR3 is TGTGCCAGCAGCGGTCCGGGACTAGCGGGAGTAAGCGAGCAGTACGTC.

The chain has TRBV19 and TRBJ2-7; TRBD2 is a possible D gene (5 bases). This CDR3 region has 13 residues. In germline, CDR1 is LNHDA, CDR2 SQIVND (reference sequence). V lost 1 base and J 2 bases, leaving 6 bases between the germline ends. CDR3 sequence: CASSIGGAYEQYF. CDR3 DNA sequence: TGTGCCAGTAGTATAGGGGGAGCCTACGAGCAGTACTTC.

This clonotype came up many times. The CDR3 nucleotides are TGTGCCAGCAGTCCGACTAGCGAGCTACCCTACGAGCAGTACTTC. It yields the protein CASSPTSELPYEQYF. V and J are TRBV6-1 and TRBJ2-7, with 8 bases that match TRBD2. Germline CDR1 is MNHNS and CDR2 is SASEGT. Trimming took 5 bases from V and 2 from J; bases not matched to a gene: 8. This CDR3 has 15 residues.

The genes are TRBV6-5 and TRBJ1-2, with 7 positions matching TRBD1. CDR3 length: 15 residues. The germline CDR1 and CDR2 sequences are MNHEY and SVGAGI. J lost 7 bases, V lost 0 bases, and 8 bases had no gene match. Here the CDR3 DNA reads TGTGCCAGCAGTTACTCGAGGGGGCAGGGTAGTGGCTACACCTTC. Its translation is CASSYSRGQGSGYTF.

This clonotype was observed many times. The J gene is TRBJ2-1, the V gene TRBV3-1; the D gene is possibly TRBD2 (6 bases). Germline V gene lookup returns CDR1 LGHDT and CDR2 YNNKEL (reference sequence). This CDR3 comprises 15 residues. The ends were cut back, 4 bases at V and 5 bases at J, with 15 bases in the middle. CDR3 nucleotide sequence: TGTGCCAGCAGCCCCGGGCTAGCGTCGGACAATGAGCAGTTCTTC. This gives the protein CASSPGLASDNEQFF.

CDR3 nucleotide sequence: TGTGCCAGTAGTATTAGGGGGAGGGCCGTCTACAATGAGCAGTTCTTC. Its translation: CASSIRGRAVYNEQFF. The chain couples TRBV19 to TRBJ2-1, with D perhaps TRBD2 (7 bases). The CDR3 extends over 16 amino acids. V lost 3 bases and J lost 3, with 15 bases in between. The germline CDR1 and CDR2 sequences are LNHDA and SQIVND (reference sequence).

This clonotype was picked up many times. This chain links TRBV2 with TRBJ2-2, with TRBD1 matching over 9 bases. This CDR3 comprises 15 residues. The J segment lost 3 bases and the V segment lost 6 bases, leaving 5 bases of the junction unmatched. Per the germline V gene, CDR1 is SNHLY and CDR2 is FYNNEI. This chain's CDR3 is CASRGTGPDTGELFF. The CDR3 DNA follows: TGTGCCAGCAGGGGGACAGGGCCTGACACCGGGGAGCTGTTTTTT.

The DNA for the CDR3 is TGCAGCGTTGACGGAGTAAGCTACGGCTATGGCTACACCTTC. Amino acid sequence: CSVDGVSYGYGYTF. This chain joins TRBV29-1 and TRBJ1-2; D not resolved. Germline CDR1 reads SQVTM; CDR2 reads ANQGSEA. The CDR3 totals 14 residues. V dropped 3 bases and J dropped 4 bases, with 15 bases sitting between them. Drawing the rest from reference TRBV29-1 and TRBJ1-2, the complete variable domain is SAVISQKPSRDICQRGTSLTIQCQVDSQVTMMFWYRQQPGQSLTLIATANQGSEATYESGFVIDKFPISRPNLTFSTLTVSNMSPEDSSIYLCSVDGVSYGYGYTFGSGTRLTVV.

This clonotype was seen ten or more times. The chain is built from TRBV20-1 and TRBJ1-1; D gene ambiguous. This CDR3 spans 15 amino acids. Trimming took 5 bases from V and 0 from J, leaving 16 bases between them. The germline CDR1 and CDR2 sequences are DFQATT and SNEGSKA (reference sequence). The CDR3 protein is CSAPKTSPMNTEAFF. The CDR3 nucleotides are TGCAGTGCTCCCAAGACATCGCCCATGAACACTGAAGCTTTCTTT.

This clonotype was detected a few times. DNA of the CDR3: TGTGCCTGGAGTGTTGTGGGGGGACAGGGCTTCTCTGGGGCCAACGTCCTGACTTTC. Protein product: CAWSVVGGQGFSGANVLTF. The chain couples TRBV30 to TRBJ2-6; 9 positions agree with TRBD1. Germline V gene data show CDR1 as GTSNPN and CDR2 as SVGIG (reference sequence). The length of the CDR3 is 19 residues. J was trimmed by 0 bases and V by 0 bases; bases with no gene match: 9. The variable domain in full, completed from reference TRBV30 and TRBJ2-6, reads SQTIHQWPATLVQPVGSPLSLECTVEGTSNPNLYWYRQAAGRGLQLLFYSVGIGQISSEVPQNLSASRPQDRQFILSSKKLLLSDSGFYLCAWSVVGGQGFSGANVLTFGAGSRLTVL.

J is TRBJ2-3 and V is TRBV5-1; D is unresolved. There are 15 residues in the CDR3. Germline CDR1 is SGHRS and CDR2 is YFSETQ. Trimming took 2 bases from V and 1 from J, leaving 11 bases between them. In nucleotides, the CDR3 is TGCGCCAGCAGCTTCCTAGAAAGGGGCACAGATACGCAGTATTTT. Residues: CASSFLERGTDTQYF.

This sequence joins TRBV20-1 and TRBJ2-1; weak D call: TRBD2 (6 bases). Per germline, CDR1 DFQATT and CDR2 SNEGSKA (reference sequence). Trimming pared 5 bases from V and 0 bases from J, leaving 14 bases between. CDR3 length: 15 residues. The CDR3 spells CSASTRDHSYNEQFF. The CDR3 region has the DNA TGCAGTGCTTCGACGCGGGATCACTCCTACAATGAGCAGTTCTTC.

The chain recombines TRBV4-2 with TRBJ2-3; D unclear. The CDR3 sequence is 14 residues long. Trimming pared 0 bases from V and 3 bases from J, leaving 7 bases between. CDR1 and CDR2 (germline): LGHNA, YNFKEQ. CDR3 residues: CASSQEPVTDTQYF. Written as DNA, the CDR3 is TGTGCCAGCAGCCAAGAGCCCGTGACAGATACGCAGTATTTT.